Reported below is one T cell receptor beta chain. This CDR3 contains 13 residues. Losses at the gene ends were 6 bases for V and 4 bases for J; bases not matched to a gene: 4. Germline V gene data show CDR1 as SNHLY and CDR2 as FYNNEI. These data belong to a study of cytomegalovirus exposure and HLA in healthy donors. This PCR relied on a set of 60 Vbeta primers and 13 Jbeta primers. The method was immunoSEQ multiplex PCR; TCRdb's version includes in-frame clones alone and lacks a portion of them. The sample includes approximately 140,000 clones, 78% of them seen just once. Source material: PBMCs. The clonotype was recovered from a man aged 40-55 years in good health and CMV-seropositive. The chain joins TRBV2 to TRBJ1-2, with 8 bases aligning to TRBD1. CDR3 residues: CASRGQEFYGYTF. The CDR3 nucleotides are TGTGCCAGCAGGGGACAGGAATTCTATGGCTACACCTTC. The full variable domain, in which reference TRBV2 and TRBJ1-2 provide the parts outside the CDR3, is EPEVTQTPSHQVTQMGQEVILRCVPISNHLYFYWYRQILGQKVEFLVSFYNNEISEKSEIFDDQFSVERPDGSNFTLKIRSTKLEDSAMYFCASRGQEFYGYTFGSGTRLTVV.